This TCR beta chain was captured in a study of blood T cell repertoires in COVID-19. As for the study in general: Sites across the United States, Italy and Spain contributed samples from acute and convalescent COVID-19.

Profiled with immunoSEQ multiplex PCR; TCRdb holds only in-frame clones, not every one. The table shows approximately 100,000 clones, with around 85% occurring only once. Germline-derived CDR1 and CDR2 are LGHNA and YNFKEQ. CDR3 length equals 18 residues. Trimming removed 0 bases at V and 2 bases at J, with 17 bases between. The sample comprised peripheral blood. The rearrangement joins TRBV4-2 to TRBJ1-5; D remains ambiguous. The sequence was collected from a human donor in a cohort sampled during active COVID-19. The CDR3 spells CASSQEASNPKGNQPQHF. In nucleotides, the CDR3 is TGTGCCAGCAGCCAAGAAGCGTCGAACCCGAAGGGCAATCAGCCCCAGCATTTT.